The 17 T cell receptor beta chains below come from one sample, sequenced in a study of early T cells in non-severe SARS-CoV-2 infection. Via MiXCR, TCRdb re-called the 5' RACE reads, giving one row per CDR3 protein. Among 87,000 or so distinct CDR3 sequences listed, 9% to 15% were seen once. Sequencing was done on a sample of whole blood. These receptors were collected from an adult who was a healthcare worker with PCR-confirmed SARS-CoV-2 infection or an uninfected control (not recorded which).

The V and J genes are TRBV29-1 and TRBJ1-3, with D hard to call. Germline loops: CDR1 SQVTM, CDR2 ANQGSEA. Trimming removed 6 bases at V and 8 bases at J, with 17 bases between. This CDR3 comprises 13 residues. Here the CDR3 reads CSVWSPPSHTIYF. The CDR3 DNA follows: TGCAGCGTCTGGAGTCCTCCTAGCCACACCATATATTTT.

This clonotype was detected a few times. The chain combines TRBV29-1 with TRBJ1-1; D is undetermined. The length of the CDR3 is 12 residues. Germline values: CDR1 SQVTM, CDR2 ANQGSEA. Trimming stripped 4 bases from V and 5 bases from J, with 11 bases between. The CDR3 sequence is CSVGEGRTEAFF. The CDR3 DNA reads as TGCAGCGTTGGAGAGGGTAGGACTGAAGCTTTCTTT. The variable domain in full, with the rest retrieved from reference TRBV29-1 and TRBJ1-1, is SAVISQKPSRDICQRGTSLTIQCQVDSQVTMMFWYRQQPGQSLTLIATANQGSEATYESGFVIDKFPISRPNLTFSTLTVSNMSPEDSSIYLCSVGEGRTEAFFGQGTRLTVV.

This chain uses TRBV4-3 with TRBJ2-1; D gene uncertain. Trimming stripped 0 bases from V and 3 bases from J, with 9 bases between. There are 15 residues in the CDR3. Per germline, CDR1 LGHNA and CDR2 YSLEER. CDR3 loop: CASSQDVGGYNEQFF. The CDR3, as DNA: TGCGCCAGCAGCCAAGATGTGGGCGGCTACAATGAGCAGTTCTTC.

This sequence joins TRBV3-1 and TRBJ1-2; 7 bases fit TRBD1. This CDR3 spans 16 amino acids. Unmatched junction bases numbered 16, after V lost 4 bases and J lost 8 bases. CDR1 is LGHDT, CDR2 YNNKEL, per germline (reference sequence). Written as DNA, the CDR3 is TGTGCCAGCAGCCGCACGGGACAGCCAACGGTCCGAGGCTACACCTTC. This encodes CASSRTGQPTVRGYTF.

The table lists this clonotype with a few counts. V usage is TRBV7-2 and J usage is TRBJ1-4; tentatively, D is TRBD1 (6 bases). V was trimmed by 5 bases and J by 8 bases, leaving 18 bases between them. The CDR3 totals 15 residues. The V gene's germline CDR1 is SGHTA and CDR2 FQGNSA. In nucleotides, the CDR3 is TGTGCCAGCAGCACCTTTGCAGGGGTCGGGGAAAAACTGTTTTTT. It codes for CASSTFAGVGEKLFF.

This clonotype has just a few counts. The chain combines TRBV14 with TRBJ2-3; no clear D gene. Trimming removed 0 bases from V and 1 base from J, with 14 bases in between. The germline gives CDR1 SGHDN, CDR2 FVKESK. The CDR3 extends over 17 amino acids. CDR3 protein: CASSQDLSAGRTDTQYF. The CDR3 DNA follows: TGTGCCAGCAGCCAAGATTTGTCGGCAGGACGCACAGATACGCAGTATTTT.

Ten or more counts support this clonotype. This chain uses TRBV13 with TRBJ1-2; D gene uncertain. V lost 3 bases and J 4 bases, leaving 9 bases between the germline ends. CDR1 and CDR2 from the germline V gene are PRHDT and FYEKMQ (reference sequence). The CDR3 extends over 13 amino acids. The CDR3 sequence: CASSFGSTYGYTF. The CDR3 DNA sequence: TGTGCCAGCAGCTTCGGCAGTACCTATGGCTACACCTTC.

This clonotype was observed many times. The chain is built from TRBV20-1 and TRBJ2-5; 16 bases are a match to TRBD2. This CDR3 is built from 15 residues. V dropped 3 bases and J dropped 5; count of bases not matched to a gene: 3. In germline, CDR1 is DFQATT, CDR2 SNEGSKA (reference sequence). CDR3 region: CSARGTSGRGETQYF. The DNA for the CDR3 is TGCAGTGCTAGGGGGACTAGCGGGAGGGGCGAGACCCAGTACTTC.

Only a few counts were recorded for this clonotype. V gene TRBV7-9 combines with J gene TRBJ1-3; tentatively, D is TRBD1 (6 bases). Germline assignment: CDR1 SEHNR and CDR2 FQNEAQ (reference sequence). This CDR3 region has 15 residues. V lost 4 bases to trimming and J lost 3 bases, with 13 bases between them. The CDR3 DNA sequence: TGTGCCAGCAGCTCCTCAGGGGCGCGTGGAAACACCATATATTTT. It translates to CASSSSGARGNTIYF.

This clonotype turned up a few times. The rearrangement joins TRBV29-1 to TRBJ2-2; 11 bases agree with TRBD2. Germline values: CDR1 SQVTM, CDR2 ANQGSEA. The V and J ends lost 3 bases and 5 bases, in that order; junction bases with no gene match: 2. CDR3 length: 14 amino acids. The CDR3 reads CSVDSGRDTGELFF. Written as DNA, the CDR3 is TGCAGCGTTGATAGCGGGAGGGATACCGGGGAGCTGTTTTTT.

The J gene is TRBJ2-7, the V gene TRBV27; 10 bases match TRBD2. Trimming cost V 6 bases and J 7 bases; bases outside gene matches: 6. Germline CDR1 reads MNHEY; CDR2 reads SMNVEV (reference sequence). The CDR3 spans 13 residues. The CDR3 sequence: CASSWGLAREQYF. The CDR3 region has the DNA TGTGCCAGCAGCTGGGGACTAGCGAGGGAGCAGTACTTC.

This clonotype was observed many times. The chain carries TRBV7-3 and TRBJ2-1, with no clear D. The CDR3 consists of 16 residues. The V end was cut by 5 bases, the J end by 7 bases, with 21 bases between. CDR1 SGHTA and CDR2 FQGTGA come from the germline V gene. CDR3 nucleotide sequence: TGTGCCAGCAGCCCGGGCTTCGGTACAATGTTGAATGAGCAGTTCTTC. Its translation is CASSPGFGTMLNEQFF.

In this sample, this clonotype turned up a few times. J is TRBJ2-1 and V is TRBV7-2; D is uncertain. Germline CDR1 reads SGHTA; CDR2 reads FQGNSA. V dropped 2 bases and J dropped 9 bases, with 11 bases sitting between them. This CDR3 comprises 13 residues. CDR3 protein: CASSLSREREQFF. CDR3 DNA: TGTGCCAGCAGCTTATCGAGAGAACGTGAGCAGTTCTTC.

A few counts support this clonotype. The chain combines TRBV20-1 with TRBJ1-2; D gene unclear. With 0 bases removed from V and 0 bases from J, the gap between germline ends came to 5 bases. From germline, CDR1 is DFQATT and CDR2 SNEGSKA (reference sequence). The CDR3 consists of 13 residues. The CDR3 here is CSARDSTNYGYTF. The CDR3 DNA follows: TGCAGTGCTAGAGATTCAACTAACTATGGCTACACCTTC.

This clonotype was seen only a few times. This chain uses TRBV6-1 with TRBJ2-2, with TRBD2 matching 8 bases. V gave up 5 bases and J gave up 6 bases; unmatched junction bases: 5. Per the germline V gene, CDR1 is MNHNS and CDR2 is SASEGT. The CDR3 sequence is 14 residues long. Here the CDR3 reads CASSYGRAPGELFF. CDR3 nucleotide sequence: TGTGCCAGCAGTTACGGGAGGGCCCCCGGGGAGCTGTTTTTT.

This clonotype came up a few times. The chain is built from TRBV6-5 and TRBJ2-2, with 11 positions matching TRBD2. The germline V gene encodes CDR1 MNHEY and CDR2 SVGAGI. The CDR3 runs to 16 residues. Trimming removed 4 bases from V and 4 bases from J; junction bases left unmatched: 5. The CDR3 here is CASSSSGRSATGELFF. CDR3 DNA sequence: TGTGCCAGCAGTTCTAGCGGGAGGTCCGCCACCGGGGAGCTGTTTTTT.

The chain recombines TRBV25-1 with TRBJ2-7; D perhaps matches TRBD1 (6 bases). In germline, CDR1 is MGHDK, CDR2 SYGVNS. CDR3 length: 16 residues. V lost 0 bases and J lost 3, with 15 bases in between. In DNA form, the CDR3 reads TGTGCCAGCAGTGAATATCTAGGGGGAGCCCTCTACGAGCAGTACTTC. Its translation is CASSEYLGGALYEQYF.